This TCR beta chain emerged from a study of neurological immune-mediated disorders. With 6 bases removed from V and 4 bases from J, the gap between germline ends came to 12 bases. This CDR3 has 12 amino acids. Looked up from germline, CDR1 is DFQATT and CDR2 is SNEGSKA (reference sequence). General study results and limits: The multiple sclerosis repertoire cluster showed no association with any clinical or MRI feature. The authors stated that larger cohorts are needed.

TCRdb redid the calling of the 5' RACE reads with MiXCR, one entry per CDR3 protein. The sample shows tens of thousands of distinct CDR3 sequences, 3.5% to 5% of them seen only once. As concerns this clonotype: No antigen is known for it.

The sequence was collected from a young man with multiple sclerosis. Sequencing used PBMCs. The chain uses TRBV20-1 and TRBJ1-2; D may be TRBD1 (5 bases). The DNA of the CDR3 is TGCAGTGCCCCGGGACCGGTCTATGGCTACACCTTC. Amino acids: CSAPGPVYGYTF.